The 20 T cell receptor beta chains below were found in one sample sequenced in a study of T cells in tuberculosis. Method: immunoSEQ multiplex PCR; TCRdb's copy keeps in-frame clones and lacks some. This table holds tens of thousands of clones, about 95% found once. The sequencing sample was made of PBMCs. The receptors were gathered from a donor aged 10 to 29 with latent tuberculosis or without tuberculosis infection.

The chain has TRBV5-4 and TRBJ2-2, with 7 bases identical to TRBD1. This CDR3 is 15 amino acids long. CDR1 and CDR2 from the germline V gene are SGHNT and YYREEE (reference sequence). V shed 3 bases, J shed 5 bases, and the junction held 7 bases outside the gene matches. DNA for the CDR3: TGTGCCAGCAGCTCCCCGGGACAGCAGACCGGGGAGCTGTTTTTT. Amino acids: CASSSPGQQTGELFF. The full variable domain, completed using reference TRBV5-4 and TRBJ2-2, is ETGVTQSPTHLIKTRGQQVTLRCSSQSGHNTVSWYQQALGQGPQFIFQYYREEENGRGNFPPRFSGLQFPNYSSELNVNALELDDSALYLCASSSPGQQTGELFFGEGSRLTVL.

This clone came up once. The chain is built from TRBV28 and TRBJ1-2, with 8 bases identical to TRBD1. The germline CDR1 and CDR2 sequences are MDHEN and SYDVKM. The trim removed 7 bases at V and 2 bases at J, leaving 12 bases unmatched. The CDR3 totals 16 residues. The CDR3 DNA follows: TGTGCCAGCATTACCTCCGGACAGGGCTTCAACTATGGCTACACCTTC. Translation: CASITSGQGFNYGYTF.

This chain links TRBV14 with TRBJ2-5; 8 positions match TRBD2. V trimming: 0 bases; J trimming: 2 bases; junction bases outside the gene matches: 8. The V gene's germline CDR1 is SGHDN and CDR2 FVKESK. The CDR3 runs to 17 residues. The CDR3, as DNA: TGTGCCAGCAGCCAAGAGATGATAGCGGGGCCACAAGAGACCCAGTACTTC. It specifies CASSQEMIAGPQETQYF.

V gene TRBV18 combines with J gene TRBJ1-1; TRBD1 matches at 8 bases. V dropped 1 base and J dropped 5; count of bases not matched to a gene: 3. CDR1 is KGHSH, CDR2 LQKENI, per germline. The CDR3 contains 14 residues. Here the CDR3 DNA reads TGTGCCAGCTCACCACAACAGGGGGAAACTGAAGCTTTCTTT. Its protein is CASSPQQGETEAFF.

V gene TRBV9 combines with J gene TRBJ1-1, with no clear D. This CDR3 is built from 13 residues. The V end lost 4 bases, the J end lost 3 bases, and 10 bases lay between the germline ends. Germline lookup yields CDR1 SGDLS and CDR2 YYNGEE. The DNA of the CDR3 is TGTGCCAGCAGCCCCGACTGGGACACTGAAGCTTTCTTT. Encoded protein: CASSPDWDTEAFF.

J is TRBJ1-1 and V is TRBV19; D gene ambiguous. Per germline, CDR1 LNHDA and CDR2 SQIVND (reference sequence). V gave up 1 base and J gave up 5 bases, with 14 bases separating them. CDR3 size: 15 residues. CDR3 sequence reads: CASSIVPSPGTEAFF. The CDR3 DNA reads TGTGCCAGTAGTATAGTTCCATCCCCGGGTACTGAAGCTTTCTTT.

J is TRBJ2-5 and V is TRBV5-1; TRBD1 matches at 7 bases. Germline CDR1 is SGHRS and CDR2 is YFSETQ. After removal of 0 bases from V and 1 base from J, the junction contained 6 bases not matched to a gene. The CDR3 runs 16 residues. The CDR3 DNA is TGCGCCAGCAGCTTGGGGGACAGAGAGTTCCAAGAGACCCAGTACTTC. Translating gives CASSLGDREFQETQYF.

CDR3 amino acids: CSVLRLAGHSSTDTQYF. CDR3 coding DNA: TGCAGCGTCCTCAGACTAGCGGGGCATTCTAGCACAGATACGCAGTATTTT. The rearrangement joins TRBV29-1 to TRBJ2-3; 11 bases are a match to TRBD2. CDR1 is SQVTM, CDR2 ANQGSEA, per germline. Unmatched junction bases numbered 11, after V lost 6 bases and J lost 0 bases. The CDR3 is 17 residues long.

The chain links TRBV9 to TRBJ1-1; no clear D gene. The CDR3 covers 15 residues. Germline V gene lookup returns CDR1 SGDLS and CDR2 YYNGEE. V was trimmed by 3 bases and J by 0 bases, leaving 12 bases between them. CDR3 sequence reads: CASSGPRGMNTEAFF. As DNA, the CDR3 is TGTGCCAGCAGCGGTCCCCGGGGAATGAACACTGAAGCTTTCTTT.

This chain joins TRBV6-5 and TRBJ2-7, with a tentative D call TRBD2 (6 bases). The germline V gene has CDR1 MNHEY and CDR2 SVGAGI. The CDR3 spans 15 residues. V lost 2 bases and J 3 bases, leaving 14 bases between the germline ends. CDR3 region: CASSYGGGKDYEQYF. DNA of the CDR3: TGTGCCAGCAGTTACGGGGGAGGAAAGGACTACGAGCAGTACTTC.

The V and J genes are TRBV29-1 and TRBJ2-7; TRBD1 might be the D (5 bases). V was shortened by 6 bases and J by 6 bases, with 15 bases between the two germline ends. The CDR3 spans 12 residues. Per germline, CDR1 SQVTM and CDR2 ANQGSEA. CDR3: CSVVAGKSEQYF. Here the CDR3 DNA reads TGCAGCGTGGTGGCAGGGAAGTCCGAGCAGTACTTC.

The genes are TRBV4-3 and TRBJ2-7, with a weak D call TRBD2 (5 bases). The CDR3 is made up of 13 amino acids. With 1 base removed from V and 5 bases from J, the gap between germline ends came to 9 bases. Per germline, CDR1 LGHNA and CDR2 YSLEER. CDR3 bases: TGCGCCAGCAGCCAAGTTGAGGGTAACGAGCAGTACTTC. Its translation is CASSQVEGNEQYF.

The V call is TRBV5-4, the J call TRBJ2-1; tentatively, D is TRBD1 (6 bases). Germline V gene data show CDR1 as SGHNT and CDR2 as YYREEE (reference sequence). Trimming took off 3 bases at V and 3 bases at J, with 7 bases between the two ends. CDR3 length: 13 residues. CDR3 in amino acids: CASSSQGYNEQFF. The CDR3 coding sequence is TGTGCCAGCAGCTCACAGGGCTACAATGAGCAGTTCTTC.

The chain is built from TRBV5-1 and TRBJ2-3; 8 positions agree with TRBD2. V dropped 1 base and J dropped 7; count of bases not matched to a gene: 8. CDR1 is SGHRS, CDR2 YFSETQ, per germline. The CDR3 has 15 amino acids. The CDR3 DNA reads as TGCGCCAGCAGCTTGCGGGGGACTAGTCGATATACGCAGTATTTT. It specifies CASSLRGTSRYTQYF.

The chain employs TRBV4-3 and TRBJ2-6; D remains ambiguous. The CDR3 spans 15 residues. V was shortened by 4 bases and J by 0 bases, with 7 bases between the two germline ends. Germline V gene data show CDR1 as LGHNA and CDR2 as YSLEER. CDR3 nucleotide sequence: TGCGCCAGCAGCCCCCTAGGCTCTGGGGCCAACGTCCTGACTTTC. Its translation is CASSPLGSGANVLTF.

J is TRBJ2-3 and V is TRBV7-2, with 7 bases identical to TRBD2. The J segment lost 2 bases and the V segment lost 6 bases, leaving 11 bases of the junction unmatched. Germline V gives CDR1 SGHTA, CDR2 FQGNSA. There are 16 residues in the CDR3. CDR3 sequence: CASRQRDYRITDTQYF. CDR3 in DNA: TGTGCCAGCAGGCAAAGGGACTACAGAATCACAGATACGCAGTATTTT.

The chain combines TRBV7-8 with TRBJ1-5; unclear D gene. The germline V and J ends were trimmed by 1 base and 8 bases, with 15 bases remaining between them. The CDR3 spans 15 residues. Germline V gene sequence: CDR1 SGHVS, CDR2 FQNEAQ. The CDR3 protein is CASSLDSVRLEPQHF. The CDR3 DNA is TGTGCCAGCAGCTTAGATTCAGTCAGATTGGAGCCCCAGCATTTT.

The CDR3 coding sequence is TGTGCCAGCAGCTTTGGGTCTGGGCGCGGGGGGGCCGATGAGCAGTTCTTC. Amino acid sequence: CASSFGSGRGGADEQFF. The rearrangement uses TRBV7-9 and TRBJ2-1; 9 bases map to TRBD2. The CDR3 consists of 17 residues. Losses at the gene ends were 3 bases for V and 8 bases for J; bases not matched to a gene: 14. CDR1 SEHNR and CDR2 FQNEAQ come from the germline V gene (reference sequence). The variable domain in full, with the rest retrieved from reference TRBV7-9 and TRBJ2-1, is DTGVSQNPRHKITKRGQNVTFRCDPISEHNRLYWYRQTLGQGPEFLTYFQNEAQLEKSRLLSDRFSAERPKGSFSTLEIQRTEQGDSAMYLCASSFGSGRGGADEQFFGPGTRLTVL.

The chain uses TRBV9 and TRBJ1-6; 7 bases match TRBD1. Per the germline V gene, CDR1 is SGDLS and CDR2 is YYNGEE. The CDR3 contains 16 residues. Losses at the gene ends were 3 bases for V and 4 bases for J; bases not matched to a gene: 7. CDR3 nucleotide sequence: TGTGCCAGCAGCGCCCGAGGGACAGCTTATAATTCACCCCTCCACTTT. This codes for CASSARGTAYNSPLHF.

This chain connects TRBV28 to TRBJ1-6; tentatively, D is TRBD1 (6 bases). Trimming took 6 bases from V and 2 from J, leaving 11 bases between them. Germline-derived CDR1 and CDR2 are MDHEN and SYDVKM. There are 15 residues in the CDR3. This CDR3 reads CASRRQEAYNSPLHF. The CDR3 DNA is TGTGCCAGCAGGCGACAGGAAGCCTATAATTCACCCCTCCACTTT. Variable domain in full (rest from reference TRBV28 and TRBJ1-6): DVKVTQSSRYLVKRTGEKVFLECVQDMDHENMFWYRQDPGLGLRLIYFSYDVKMKEKGDIPEGYSVSREKKERFSLILESASTNQTSMYLCASRRQEAYNSPLHFGNGTRLTVT.